The rows below give T cell receptor beta chains drawn from one sample of a study of blood T cell repertoires in COVID-19. TCRdb keeps only in-frame clones here, not all; method: immunoSEQ multiplex PCR. The profile shows 310,000 or so clones, around four fifths of them singletons. The sequenced material came from peripheral blood. These TCRs come from a woman between 50 and 59 years old with acute or convalescent COVID-19. The CDR3 runs from the conserved cysteine through the conserved F or W.

J | V | CDR3
TRBJ1-2 | TRBV2 | CASSPYTESGYGYTF
TRBJ2-3 | TRBV19 | CASSSGGQSTDTQYF
TRBJ2-2 | TRBV29-1 | CSVGGTGVSELKAGELFF
TRBJ2-2 | TRBV6-6 | CASSPTGGVAGGKGELFF
TRBJ2-5 | TRBV11-3 | CASAVSGQETQYF
TRBJ2-3 | TRBV12-3/TRBV12-4 | CASSFETSGAQYF
TRBJ2-1 | TRBV6-2/TRBV6-3 | CASSPGTSGRGEQFF
TRBJ2-1 | TRBV28 | CASSLRLSDNEQFF
TRBJ1-5 | TRBV4-1 | CASSQNPRTENQPQHF
TRBJ2-7 | TRBV5-1 | CASSSGQGSYEQYF
TRBJ1-4 | TRBV12-3/TRBV12-4 | CASSPTGGEKLFF
TRBJ1-1 | TRBV5-1 | CASSLGVLGTEAFF
TRBJ2-7 | TRBV30 | CACVPTSSSYEQYF
TRBJ1-2 | TRBV14 | CASSPIRDWNYGYTF
TRBJ2-3 | TRBV5-6 | CASSWRWDSLRYF
TRBJ1-2 | TRBV11-2 | CASSPNRGPSHDYGYTF
TRBJ1-1 | TRBV29-1 | CSVEEGLGTEAFF
TRBJ2-1 | TRBV4-2 | CASSRGTGGNEQFF
TRBJ1-5 | TRBV6-1 | CASSERQTGGAGQPQHF
TRBJ2-2 | TRBV9 | CASSVATGTGELFF
TRBJ2-2 | TRBV2 | CASRGDGNMNTGELFF
TRBJ1-1 | TRBV7-9 | CASIPSSGGRHTEAFF
TRBJ1-1 | TRBV2 | CASPPQTNTEAFF
TRBJ1-1 | TRBV29-1 | CSVDSDTAFF
TRBJ2-1 | TRBV15 | CATSREASGRSYNEQFF
TRBJ1-5 | TRBV5-4 | CASSLDGHPNQPQHF
TRBJ1-1 | TRBV5-4 | CASSQDRNTEAFF
TRBJ2-5 | TRBV14 | CASSPGGGQETQYF
TRBJ2-3 | TRBV12-3/TRBV12-4 | CASSLGALDTQYF